Sequencing of this TCR beta chain was carried out in a study of early T cells in non-severe SARS-CoV-2 infection. Study context: Sequencing used unsorted whole-blood bulk RNA, so chains lack pairing.

Unique molecular identifiers tagged individual cDNA molecules. TCRdb fed the 5' RACE reads into MiXCR, producing one record per CDR3 protein. The sample lists under 35,000 distinct CDR3 sequences; under 7.5% were seen once. CDR3 length: 12 residues. Germline values: CDR1 SQVTM, CDR2 ANQGSEA. Trimming pared 6 bases from V and 7 bases from J, leaving 15 bases between. This clonotype was picked up many times. V gene TRBV29-1 combines with J gene TRBJ1-1; D uncertain. The receptor was derived from an adult who was a healthcare worker with PCR-confirmed SARS-CoV-2 infection or an uninfected control (not recorded which). Source material: whole blood. CDR3 in amino acids: CSVEGDWGEAFF. CDR3 nucleotides: TGCAGCGTGGAGGGAGATTGGGGTGAAGCTTTCTTT.